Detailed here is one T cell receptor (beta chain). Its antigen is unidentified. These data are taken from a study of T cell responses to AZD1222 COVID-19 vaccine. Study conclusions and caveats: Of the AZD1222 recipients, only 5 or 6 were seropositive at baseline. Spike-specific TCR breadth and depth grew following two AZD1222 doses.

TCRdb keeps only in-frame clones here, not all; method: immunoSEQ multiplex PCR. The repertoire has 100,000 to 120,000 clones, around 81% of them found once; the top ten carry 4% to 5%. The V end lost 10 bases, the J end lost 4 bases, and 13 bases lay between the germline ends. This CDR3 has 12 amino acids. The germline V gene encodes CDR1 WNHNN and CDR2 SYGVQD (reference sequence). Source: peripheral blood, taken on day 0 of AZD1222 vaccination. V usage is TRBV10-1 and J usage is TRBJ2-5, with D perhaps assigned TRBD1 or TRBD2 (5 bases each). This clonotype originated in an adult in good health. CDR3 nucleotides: TGCGCCACTCCGGGACCCCCAGAGACCCAGTACTTC. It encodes CATPGPPETQYF.